This T cell receptor beta chain was obtained from a study of Graves' ophthalmopathy and Graves' hyperthyroidism. The study, taken as a whole, reports: Most expanded clonotypes in thyroid above 0.001 frequency also showed up in blood. The 13-signature model separated ophthalmopathy from stable hyperthyroidism at roughly 90% sensitivity and nearly 83% specificity.

This clonotype turned up a few times. What it binds is unknown. RNA transcripts yielded amplified TCR beta CDR3 regions. RT-PCR with HTBI primers came first, then second-round multiplex PCR. Each CDR3 protein is one row after TCRdb ran MiXCR on the multiplex PCR reads. The sample has more than 1,000,000 distinct CDR3 sequences; approximately 35% are singletons. Trimming removed 1 base at V and 6 bases at J, with 15 bases between. Germline V CDR1 and CDR2: SEHNR, FQNEAQ (reference sequence). The length of the CDR3 is 16 residues. Input material: peripheral blood or thyroid tissue (not recorded which). The V gene is TRBV7-9, the J gene TRBJ2-2; tentatively, D is TRBD1 (6 bases). The TCR comes from an adult man with Graves' hyperthyroidism. CDR3 amino acids: CASSLDSDRTAGELFF. The CDR3 bases are TGTGCCAGCAGCTTAGATAGCGACAGGACGGCCGGGGAGCTGTTTTTT.